Below, 19 T cell receptor beta chains from the same sample are listed, as sequenced in a study of control samples from healthy donors and cancer patients. Measured with immunoSEQ multiplex PCR; TCRdb has only the in-frame clones, and not every one. The sample has 170,000 or so clones, about 94% seen once. The source material was blood. These receptors all stem from a woman aged 40 to 55 in good health.

The chain recombines TRBV11-2 with TRBJ2-7; no reliable D call. This CDR3 spans 15 amino acids. Germline assignment: CDR1 SGHAT and CDR2 FQNNGV. V was pared by 5 bases and J by 3 bases, with 17 bases between. CDR3 DNA sequence: TGTGCCAGCAGCCAAGGGCCGCTAGGCTACTACGAGCAGTACTTC. It translates to CASSQGPLGYYEQYF. The complete variable domain, with remaining parts taken from reference TRBV11-2 and TRBJ2-7, reads EAGVAQSPRYKIIEKRQSVAFWCNPISGHATLYWYQQILGQGPKLLIQFQNNGVVDDSQLPKDRFSAERLKGVDSTLKIQPAKLEDSAVYLCASSQGPLGYYEQYFGPGTRLTVT.

The CDR3 coding sequence is TGCAGCGTCCCCAACGGAGGGAGCGTCAACACCGGGGAGCTGTTTTTT. Amino acid sequence: CSVPNGGSVNTGELFF. The chain links TRBV29-1 to TRBJ2-2; D is possibly TRBD2 (6 bases). The germline V gene encodes CDR1 SQVTM and CDR2 ANQGSEA. Trimming took 6 bases from V and 2 from J, leaving 19 bases between them. The CDR3 length is 16 residues.

The chain employs TRBV19 and TRBJ2-1; TRBD2 aligns across 10 bases. The V and J ends lost 6 bases and 7 bases, in that order; junction bases with no gene match: 12. The CDR3 contains 16 residues. CDR1 LNHDA and CDR2 SQIVND come from the germline V gene (reference sequence). For the CDR3, the DNA is TGTGCCAGTAGGAAAGCCAGCGGGGGGGCTGGGAATGAGCAGTTCTTC. It translates to CASRKASGGAGNEQFF.

The chain is built from TRBV3-1 (or the pseudogene TRBV3-2) and TRBJ2-3, with D uncertain. The CDR3 is 11 amino acids. Trimming cost V 8 bases and J 2 bases, with 5 bases left between them. CDR1 LGHDT and CDR2 YNNKEL come from the germline V gene (reference sequence). The CDR3 DNA is TGTGCCAGCCGGACCACAGATACGCAGTATTTT. It yields the protein CASRTTDTQYF.

The table lists this clone with a count of one. The V gene is TRBV5-6, the J gene TRBJ2-7; 7 nucleotides align to TRBD2. Trimming at V came to 0 bases and at J to 3 bases, leaving 0 bases not matched to a gene. The CDR3 length is 13 residues. Germline V lookup: CDR1 SGHDT, CDR2 YYEEEE. CDR3 in amino acids: CASSLGGGYEQYF. CDR3 coding DNA: TGTGCCAGCAGCTTGGGCGGGGGCTACGAGCAGTACTTC.

The CDR3 bases are TGTGCCAGCAGTTTATCGGGGGTGGACTATGGCTACACCTTC. As protein: CASSLSGVDYGYTF. The V and J genes are TRBV27 and TRBJ1-2; maybe TRBD1 (5 bases). Germline V CDR1 and CDR2: MNHEY, SMNVEV (reference sequence). V was shortened by 0 bases and J by 3 bases, with 8 bases between the two germline ends. The CDR3 has 14 amino acids.

This rearrangement joins TRBV7-9 to TRBJ2-1; 9 nucleotides line up with TRBD2. The CDR3 length is 16 residues. J gave up 5 bases and V 5 bases, and 10 bases lay outside the gene matches. Germline V lookup: CDR1 SEHNR, CDR2 FQNEAQ (reference sequence). CDR3 DNA: TGTGCCAGCAGCGTTACACTAGCGGGCCACAACAATGAGCAGTTCTTC. This gives the protein CASSVTLAGHNNEQFF. The full variable domain, rest sourced from reference TRBV7-9 and TRBJ2-1, is DTGVSQNPRHKITKRGQNVTFRCDPISEHNRLYWYRQTLGQGPEFLTYFQNEAQLEKSRLLSDRFSAERPKGSFSTLEIQRTEQGDSAMYLCASSVTLAGHNNEQFFGPGTRLTVL.

The rearrangement links TRBV12-3 or TRBV12-4 to TRBJ1-1; TRBD1 matches 11 bases. The V segment lost 3 bases and the J segment 8 bases; nucleotides outside the gene matches: 2. The CDR3 has 13 amino acids. CDR3 region: CASSLGDRGEAFF. As DNA, the CDR3 is TGTGCCAGCAGTTTGGGGGACAGGGGGGAAGCTTTCTTT.

This clone was observed once. The chain links TRBV18 to TRBJ2-3; no definite D call. The CDR3 is made up of 15 amino acids. Germline V CDR1 and CDR2: KGHSH, LQKENI. Trimming removed 5 bases from V and 3 bases from J, with 15 bases in between. CDR3 region: CASSYVLAKTDTQYF. In DNA, the CDR3 is TGTGCCAGCTCATACGTCCTGGCCAAGACAGATACGCAGTATTTT.

The rearrangement joins TRBV7-2 to TRBJ2-2; a weak D match, TRBD2 (6 bases). The V and J ends lost 3 bases and 1 base respectively, with 12 bases between them. The length of the CDR3 is 16 residues. Germline V gene lookup returns CDR1 SGHTA and CDR2 FQGNSA. Here the CDR3 reads CASSFSLARNTGELFF. CDR3 bases: TGTGCCAGCAGCTTTAGCCTAGCGAGGAACACCGGGGAGCTGTTTTTT.

The chain recombines TRBV7-9 with TRBJ2-1; 14 positions agree with TRBD2. Germline assignment: CDR1 SEHNR and CDR2 FQNEAQ (reference sequence). The CDR3 length is 16 residues. J gave up 6 bases and V 1 base, and 2 bases lay outside the gene matches. CDR3 region: CASSLVGLAGGNEQFF. CDR3 DNA sequence: TGTGCCAGCAGCTTAGTCGGACTAGCGGGAGGCAATGAGCAGTTCTTC.

The chain is built from TRBV30 and TRBJ1-2, with D unclear. Germline CDR1 and CDR2: GTSNPN and SVGIG (reference sequence). The CDR3 sequence is 14 residues long. The V gene lost 0 bases and the J gene lost 4 bases, with 12 bases spanning the gap. The CDR3 here is CAWSVIGLGYGYTF. CDR3 bases: TGTGCCTGGAGTGTAATTGGCCTGGGCTATGGCTACACCTTC. Based on the CDR3 plus reference TRBV30 and TRBJ1-2, the full variable domain is SQTIHQWPATLVQPVGSPLSLECTVEGTSNPNLYWYRQAAGRGLQLLFYSVGIGQISSEVPQNLSASRPQDRQFILSSKKLLLSDSGFYLCAWSVIGLGYGYTFGSGTRLTVV.

This chain uses TRBV6-5 with TRBJ1-1; no firm D call. The CDR3 covers 11 residues. CDR1 and CDR2 (germline): MNHEY, SVGAGI. The ends were cut back, 7 bases at V and 3 bases at J, with 6 bases in the middle. CDR3 in DNA: TGTGCCAGCATCGAGGACACTGAAGCTTTCTTT. It specifies CASIEDTEAFF.

This clone is a singleton in its sample. The rearrangement joins TRBV6-2 or TRBV6-3 to TRBJ1-5; 10 nucleotides align to TRBD1. Germline-derived CDR1 and CDR2 are MNHEY and SVGEGT. J was trimmed by 4 bases and V by 6 bases; bases with no gene match: 6. This CDR3 contains 15 residues. The CDR3 loop reads CASSLGQGINQPQHF. The CDR3 DNA reads TGTGCCAGCAGCCTGGGACAGGGGATAAATCAGCCCCAGCATTTT.

The chain has TRBV4-1 and TRBJ1-4; TRBD1 might be the D (5 bases). CDR3 size: 14 residues. Trimming removed 4 bases from V and 4 bases from J, with 10 bases in between. The germline V gene has CDR1 MGHRA and CDR2 YSYEKL. CDR3 sequence: CASSRGPFNEKLFF. DNA of the CDR3: TGCGCCAGCAGCCGGGGACCTTTTAATGAAAAACTGTTTTTT.

This chain uses TRBV12-5 with TRBJ2-2, with D tentatively TRBD1 or TRBD2 (6 bases each). The V and J ends lost 1 base and 5 bases respectively, with 11 bases between them. CDR3 length: 15 amino acids. Germline V gives CDR1 LGHNT, CDR2 FRNRAP. The CDR3 protein is CASGLEGGVTGELFF. The CDR3 region has the DNA TGTGCTAGTGGTTTGGAGGGGGGCGTTACCGGGGAGCTGTTTTTT.

The chain combines TRBV9 with TRBJ2-6, with unresolved D. Germline assignment: CDR1 SGDLS and CDR2 YYNGEE. The V end lost 4 bases, the J end lost 2 bases, and 7 bases lay between the germline ends. The length of the CDR3 is 14 residues. In DNA, the CDR3 is TGTGCCAGCAGCCTAGGGACTGGGGCCAACGTCCTGACTTTC. It yields the protein CASSLGTGANVLTF.

V and J are TRBV5-4 and TRBJ1-6; a possible D gene is TRBD1 (5 bases). The ends were cut back, 0 bases at V and 3 bases at J, with 10 bases in the middle. The CDR3 totals 16 residues. Germline values: CDR1 SGHNT, CDR2 YYREEE (reference sequence). This chain's CDR3 is CASSLGRGNYNSPLHF. In DNA form, the CDR3 reads TGTGCCAGCAGCTTGGGTCGGGGGAACTATAATTCACCCCTCCACTTT.

This chain joins TRBV7-9 and TRBJ1-2; no clear D gene. CDR3 length: 17 amino acids. Germline lookup yields CDR1 SEHNR and CDR2 FQNEAQ (reference sequence). V was cut by 3 bases and J by 6 bases, with 23 bases left in between. The CDR3 nucleotides read TGTGCCAGCAGCTTTATAGCCGGGTCGTCCCCTTCTGATGGCTACACCTTC. Its protein product is CASSFIAGSSPSDGYTF.